These 21 T cell receptor beta chains came from one sample sequenced in a study of shared clonotypes between healthy human individuals (dated by TCRdb to 2020 to 2021). Receptor amplification or capture employed the immunoSEQ multiplex PCR assay. In its TCRdb copy, this immuneACCESS table keeps in-frame sequences only and misses some clones. Where compared with another copy, unresolved V genes explain less than half of these, and the others have no known cause. This sample is represented by 950,000 to 1,300,000 clones; roughly 80% of them were singletons. The ten largest clones take up 1.2% to 1.5% of the sample. Sequenced input: memory CD4+ T cells sorted from blood. Taken with the paper, the label for cell subset or site translates to: CD45RA-negative fraction. The receptors originated from a man between 18 and 35 years old in good health.

This clone was observed at least ten times. Other DNA sequences within the sample encode an identical CDR3. The V call is TRBV28, the J call TRBJ2-5; unclear D gene. V was cut by 2 bases and J by 5 bases, with 3 bases left in between. The CDR3 runs to 11 residues. CDR1 is MDHEN and CDR2 is SYDVKM in the germline V gene. CDR3 loop: CASSLGETQYF. CDR3 DNA: TGTGCCAGCAGTTTAGGGGAGACCCAGTACTTC.

This chain uses TRBV29-1 with TRBJ1-1; 7 bases align to TRBD1. Germline V lookup: CDR1 SQVTM, CDR2 ANQGSEA. V trimming: 4 bases; J trimming: 9 bases; junction bases outside the gene matches: 11. This CDR3 comprises 13 residues. CDR3 amino acids: CSVAGTVLNQAFF. CDR3 in DNA: TGCAGCGTTGCCGGGACAGTCTTAAATCAAGCTTTCTTT. The variable domain in full, completed from reference TRBV29-1 and TRBJ1-1, reads SAVISQKPSRDICQRGTSLTIQCQVDSQVTMMFWYRQQPGQSLTLIATANQGSEATYESGFVIDKFPISRPNLTFSTLTVSNMSPEDSSIYLCSVAGTVLNQAFFGQGTRLTVV.

The rearrangement joins TRBV18 to TRBJ2-3, with D unresolved. CDR1 and CDR2 from the germline V gene are KGHSH and LQKENI. V dropped 2 bases and J dropped 7 bases, with 13 bases sitting between them. This CDR3 contains 14 residues. The CDR3 spells CASSPGQKMNTQYF. The CDR3 nucleotides are TGTGCCAGCTCACCAGGGCAGAAGATGAATACGCAGTATTTT.

This clone was detected only a few times. DNA for the CDR3: TGTGCCAGCAGTCTGACCCCTGGGGCCAACGTCCTGACTTTC. Protein product: CASSLTPGANVLTF. The gene calls are TRBV9 and TRBJ2-6; D is uncertain. Germline V gene lookup returns CDR1 SGDLS and CDR2 YYNGEE. The ends were cut back, 5 bases at V and 2 bases at J, with 8 bases in the middle. This CDR3 spans 14 amino acids.

The chain joins TRBV9 to TRBJ2-2; 10 nucleotides match TRBD2. In germline, CDR1 is SGDLS, CDR2 YYNGEE. Trimming took 2 bases from V and 5 from J; bases not matched to a gene: 12. The CDR3 is 18 residues long. The CDR3 DNA reads as TGTGCCAGCAGCGTGTCGACTAGCGGGTCCGTACAGACCGGGGAGCTGTTTTTT. Translating it yields CASSVSTSGSVQTGELFF.

The rearrangement links TRBV5-1 to TRBJ2-2, with TRBD2 identical over 11 bases. The CDR3 spans 17 residues. Germline CDR1 reads SGHRS; CDR2 reads YFSETQ. V lost 4 bases to trimming and J lost 2 bases; unmatched junction nucleotides: 7. The CDR3 nucleotides are TGCGCCAGCAGCAGCGGACTAGCGGGTCCCAACACCGGGGAGCTGTTTTTT. Protein sequence: CASSSGLAGPNTGELFF.

The rearrangement links TRBV10-3 to TRBJ2-1; D not resolved. V was shortened by 7 bases and J by 4 bases, with 14 bases between the two germline ends. The CDR3 sequence is 14 residues long. The germline CDR1 and CDR2 sequences are ENHRY and SYGVKD. The CDR3 protein is CAIKKGSGYNEQFF. Written as DNA, the CDR3 is TGTGCCATCAAGAAGGGAAGTGGGTACAATGAGCAGTTCTTC.

On this clone: The same CDR3 can be traced to other DNA sequences in this sample. The chain couples TRBV5-1 to TRBJ1-1; no clear D. Trimming left V 0 bases short and J 4 bases short, with 13 bases between. Germline CDR1 is SGHRS and CDR2 is YFSETQ. The CDR3 is made up of 15 amino acids. CDR3 region: CASSLEGTGSTEAFF. For the CDR3, the DNA is TGCGCCAGCAGCTTGGAGGGAACCGGGAGCACTGAAGCTTTCTTT.

The chain links TRBV25-1 to TRBJ2-3; D may be TRBD1 or TRBD2 (6 bases each). The ends were cut back, 3 bases at V and 14 bases at J, with 15 bases in the middle. There are 12 residues in the CDR3. The germline gives CDR1 MGHDK, CDR2 SYGVNS. CDR3 in amino acids: CASSEGLSGAYF. CDR3 in DNA: TGTGCCAGCAGTGAGGGACTGTCGGGGGCGTATTTT.

The chain combines TRBV5-1 with TRBJ1-2; D is ambiguous. The CDR3 sequence is 14 residues long. V shed 0 bases and J shed 4 bases, with 10 bases lying between them. Germline assignment: CDR1 SGHRS and CDR2 YFSETQ. CDR3 in DNA: TGCGCCAGCAGCTTGGACACCACCTTCTATGGCTACACCTTC. It codes for CASSLDTTFYGYTF.

The CDR3 DNA reads as TGTGCCAGCTCACCAATGACAGGTACACAAGATACGCAGTATTTT. The encoded protein is CASSPMTGTQDTQYF. The J gene is TRBJ2-3, the V gene TRBV18; a possible D gene is TRBD1 (6 bases). This CDR3 region has 15 residues. The V and J ends lost 2 bases and 5 bases respectively, with 14 bases between them. Looked up from germline, CDR1 is KGHSH and CDR2 is LQKENI.

The rearrangement uses TRBV4-1 and TRBJ2-6; TRBD1 or TRBD2 may be the D gene (6 bases each). Germline loops: CDR1 MGHRA, CDR2 YSYEKL. The CDR3 consists of 16 residues. The V end was cut by 3 bases, the J end by 4 bases, with 13 bases between. The CDR3 bases are TGCGCCAGCAGCCAGGCAAGGGGGGCCGGGGCCAACGTCCTGACTTTC. Protein: CASSQARGAGANVLTF.

V and J are TRBV5-6 and TRBJ1-2, with D uncertain. CDR3 length equals 13 residues. Trimming removed 4 bases at V and 8 bases at J, with 15 bases between. Germline-derived CDR1 and CDR2 are SGHDT and YYEEEE. Here the CDR3 reads CASSLTVSGGYTF. CDR3 DNA: TGTGCCAGCAGCCTTACAGTTTCTGGCGGCTACACCTTC.

This clone was detected only a few times. The same CDR3 arises from other DNA sequences in this sample as well. This chain joins TRBV30 and TRBJ1-1, with D maybe TRBD1 (5 bases). The CDR3 sequence is 13 residues long. Germline values: CDR1 GTSNPN, CDR2 SVGIG (reference sequence). V lost 3 bases and J lost 1, with 9 bases in between. The CDR3 loop reads CAWSRERNTEAFF. In nucleotides, the CDR3 is TGTGCCTGGAGCAGGGAACGGAACACTGAAGCTTTCTTT.

This clone has a handful of counts. V and J are TRBV5-6 and TRBJ2-7; D possibly uses TRBD1 or TRBD2 (5 bases each). This CDR3 is built from 13 residues. From germline, CDR1 is SGHDT and CDR2 YYEEEE. The V and J ends lost 4 bases and 5 bases respectively, with 13 bases between them. In nucleotides, the CDR3 is TGTGCCAGCAGCCTCGGGGCCGCCAACGAGCAGTACTTC. Its translation is CASSLGAANEQYF.

The chain carries TRBV18 and TRBJ1-2; D gene unclear. From germline, CDR1 is KGHSH and CDR2 LQKENI. The CDR3 extends over 12 amino acids. Deletions cut 3 bases from V and 5 bases from J, with 7 bases between. The CDR3 loop is CASSPQEYGYTF. DNA of the CDR3: TGTGCCAGCTCACCCCAGGAATATGGCTACACCTTC.

This chain joins TRBV7-3 and TRBJ1-2, with a tentative D call TRBD1 (6 bases). Deletions cut 5 bases from V and 3 bases from J, with 13 bases between. Germline V lookup: CDR1 SGHTA, CDR2 FQGTGA. The CDR3 loop spans 14 amino acids. The chain's CDR3 is CASSRKAGDYGYTF. CDR3 nucleotides: TGTGCCAGCAGCCGTAAGGCAGGGGACTATGGCTACACCTTC.

The chain links TRBV7-2 to TRBJ2-2; 8 bases fit TRBD1. This CDR3 region has 16 residues. Germline lookup yields CDR1 SGHTA and CDR2 FQGNSA. Germline trimming cut 3 bases from V and 2 bases from J; bases unmatched to any gene: 5. The CDR3 protein is CASSFTGTGNTGELFF. For the CDR3, the DNA is TGTGCCAGCAGCTTTACTGGGACAGGCAACACCGGGGAGCTGTTTTTT.

This rearrangement joins TRBV5-4 to TRBJ1-4; TRBD1 agrees at 9 bases. The ends lost 5 bases at V and 7 bases at J; junction bases unmatched: 6. Germline lookup yields CDR1 SGHNT and CDR2 YYREEE (reference sequence). This CDR3 has 14 residues. This CDR3 reads CASSQTGGGEKLFF. DNA of the CDR3: TGTGCCAGCAGTCAGACAGGGGGGGGTGAAAAACTGTTTTTT.

A single count supports this clone. The CDR3 DNA reads as TGTGCCAGCAGCCGTCGGGACAGATTAGCCTACGAGCAGTACTTC. Translation gives CASSRRDRLAYEQYF. J is TRBJ2-7 and V is TRBV6-5, with TRBD1 matching 7 bases. Germline V lookup: CDR1 MNHEY, CDR2 SVGAGI. Trimming cost V 6 bases and J 2 bases; bases outside gene matches: 10. This CDR3 spans 15 amino acids.

The chain uses TRBV18 and TRBJ2-1; 8 bases line up with TRBD2. V trimming: 5 bases; J trimming: 7 bases; junction bases outside the gene matches: 7. This CDR3 comprises 14 residues. The germline V gene encodes CDR1 KGHSH and CDR2 LQKENI. The CDR3 loop is CASSVSGGANEQFF. CDR3 bases: TGTGCCAGCTCAGTCTCGGGGGGGGCGAATGAGCAGTTCTTC.